Presented here are 11 T cell receptor beta chains from one specimen sequenced in a study of T cell repertoires in cytomegalovirus infection. No antigen is known for these receptors. TCRdb reanalysed the reads using MiXCR and keeps one entry per CDR3 protein. The sample lists about 920,000 distinct CDR3 sequences, around 29% occurring once. Material: cultured CD8+ T cells from PBMCs, obtained from culture after CMV antigen stimulation. The source of these receptors is a human donor in good health (CMV status not recorded). Some clones in this sample may be carry-over from other donors' samples.

The genes are TRBV15 and TRBJ2-3, with D perhaps matching TRBD2 (5 bases). The V gene's germline CDR1 is LNHNV and CDR2 YYDKDF (reference sequence). The CDR3 has 14 residues. Trimming pared 1 base from V and 2 bases from J, leaving 7 bases between. The CDR3 loop reads CATSRAGSTDTQYF. CDR3 sequence (DNA): TGTGCCACCAGCAGAGCGGGGTCCACAGATACGCAGTATTTT.

The chain uses TRBV19 and TRBJ1-1; 7 bases map to TRBD1. From germline, CDR1 is LNHDA and CDR2 SQIVND (reference sequence). This CDR3 region has 14 residues. J lost 3 bases, V lost 7 bases, and 8 bases had no gene match. The CDR3 sequence: CASIPQGGYTEAFF. CDR3 DNA sequence: TGTGCCAGTATCCCCCAGGGGGGCTACACTGAAGCTTTCTTT.

This clonotype was observed at least ten times. The V gene is TRBV7-8, the J gene TRBJ2-1, with 8 bases matching TRBD2. The CDR3 extends over 17 amino acids. Germline CDR1 SGHVS, CDR2 FQNEAQ. With V trimmed by 5 bases and J by 4 bases, 13 bases remained unmatched. CDR3 residues: CASSPRGAGGIYNEQFF. The CDR3 bases are TGTGCCAGCAGCCCACGAGGGGCGGGGGGAATTTACAATGAGCAGTTCTTC.

In its sample, this clonotype was seen a few times. The rearrangement joins TRBV19 to TRBJ1-1; D is uncertain. CDR1 LNHDA and CDR2 SQIVND come from the germline V gene (reference sequence). The CDR3 contains 15 residues. V was shortened by 3 bases and J by 4 bases, with 15 bases between the two germline ends. The CDR3 reads CASSIRAEVSTEAFF. CDR3 DNA sequence: TGTGCCAGTAGTATCCGGGCAGAAGTTAGCACTGAAGCTTTCTTT. Full variable domain (missing parts from reference TRBV19 and TRBJ1-1): DGGITQSPKYLFRKEGQNVTLSCEQNLNHDAMYWYRQDPGQGLRLIYYSQIVNDFQKGDIAEGYSVSREKKESFPLTVTSAQKNPTAFYLCASSIRAEVSTEAFFGQGTRLTVV.

This clonotype was observed a handful of times. The rearrangement joins TRBV19 to TRBJ2-6; no clear D. Trimming pared 8 bases from V and 6 bases from J, leaving 11 bases between. The CDR3 spans 13 residues. Germline V gene data show CDR1 as LNHDA and CDR2 as SQIVND (reference sequence). The CDR3 reads CASLMEEANVLTF. In DNA form, the CDR3 reads TGTGCCAGTCTGATGGAAGAGGCCAACGTCCTGACTTTC.

The chain links TRBV4-1 to TRBJ1-6; 7 bases align to TRBD1. V trimming: 4 bases; J trimming: 7 bases; junction bases outside the gene matches: 10. CDR3 length equals 16 residues. The germline V gene has CDR1 MGHRA and CDR2 YSYEKL. The CDR3: CASSRRGGDRNSPLHF. In DNA form, the CDR3 reads TGCGCCAGCAGCCGAAGAGGGGGGGACAGAAATTCACCCCTCCACTTT.

At least ten counts were recorded for this clonotype. The chain uses TRBV5-5 and TRBJ2-1, with 9 bases lining up with TRBD1. The V segment lost 3 bases and the J segment 2 bases; nucleotides outside the gene matches: 3. Germline lookup yields CDR1 SGHKS and CDR2 YYEKEE (reference sequence). This CDR3 has 15 amino acids. CDR3 amino acids: CASSWGTGTYNEQFF. The CDR3 coding sequence is TGTGCCAGCAGCTGGGGGACAGGGACCTACAATGAGCAGTTCTTC.

This clonotype was counted a few times. V gene TRBV5-4 combines with J gene TRBJ2-2; no clear D. Trimming left V 0 bases short and J 0 bases short, with 6 bases between. The CDR3 is made up of 15 amino acids. Germline values: CDR1 SGHNT, CDR2 YYREEE (reference sequence). In DNA, the CDR3 is TGTGCCAGCAGCTTGGCGGCGCCGAACACCGGGGAGCTGTTTTTT. This encodes CASSLAAPNTGELFF. Full variable domain (remainder filled in from reference TRBV5-4 and TRBJ2-2): ETGVTQSPTHLIKTRGQQVTLRCSSQSGHNTVSWYQQALGQGPQFIFQYYREEENGRGNFPPRFSGLQFPNYSSELNVNALELDDSALYLCASSLAAPNTGELFFGEGSRLTVL.

This chain uses TRBV29-1 with TRBJ2-1, with 10 bases identical to TRBD2. From germline, CDR1 is SQVTM and CDR2 ANQGSEA. The CDR3 is made up of 15 amino acids. V lost 5 bases to trimming and J lost 3 bases; unmatched junction nucleotides: 7. The CDR3 sequence: CSVRTSGAHYNEQFF. The CDR3 DNA reads TGCAGCGTTCGAACTAGCGGGGCCCACTACAATGAGCAGTTCTTC.

The V and J genes are TRBV10-3 and TRBJ2-1; D may be TRBD2 (6 bases). This CDR3 contains 14 residues. V lost 2 bases and J 9 bases, leaving 14 bases between the germline ends. Germline loops: CDR1 ENHRY, CDR2 SYGVKD. CDR3 nucleotide sequence: TGTGCCATCAGTGAGGGAGGGTCCTCCGTTGAGCAGTTCTTC. Amino acid sequence: CAISEGGSSVEQFF.

The chain recombines TRBV28 with TRBJ2-3; no reliable D call. CDR1 and CDR2 from the germline V gene are MDHEN and SYDVKM. Between the trimmed V and J ends, which lost 1 base and 6 bases, there was a span of 11 bases. The CDR3 is made up of 14 amino acids. In DNA form, the CDR3 reads TGTGCCAGCAGTTTATCCTGGAGTAAGGATACGCAGTATTTT. It specifies CASSLSWSKDTQYF.